The source of this T cell receptor (beta chain) is a study of tumor-infiltrating lymphocytes in primary liver carcinoma (dated 2017 in TCRdb). General notes on the study: Of the five patients (three men and two women, aged 30 to 69 years), four had hepatocellular carcinoma and one had combined HCC and intrahepatic cholangiocarcinoma. Tumors of the five patients were stage T1-T3 N0M0 with maximum diameters of about 4.2 to 10 cm. Each sample produced about 3.5 to 8 million productive TCRbeta reads, and read depth showed no significant difference between tissue types. TCRbeta repertoire sequencing, expression microarrays and whole-exome sequencing were combined in the study across five regions of each liver tumor, with adjacent normal tissue and blood also included. A total of about 35 specimens from 5 patients, comprising 25 or so tumor regions, 5 adjacent noncancerous liver tissues and 5 peripheral blood samples, were covered by TCRbeta repertoire sequencing. The 25 or so tumor region samples were profiled with Agilent mRNA microarrays so that TCRbeta repertoire diversity could be related to the local molecular phenotype. Technical replicate repertoires showed high reproducibility, with mean shared-clone rates roughly 0.89 and correlation coefficients above 0.95. Study-level results and caveats: Just about 7.5-24% of top clones turned up in all five regions of a tumor, which suggests spatial heterogeneity among tumor-infiltrating T cells. Because only the TCR beta chain was sequenced and unpaired alpha chains were not captured, true repertoire diversity is likely underestimated. With just a few patients in the study, the authors point out that the findings should be validated in a larger study. The top 250 clones made up a significantly larger repertoire fraction in tumors than in blood (p = 0.039). Pairs of tumor regions showed greater repertoire overlap (mean 36%) than tumor-adjacent pairs (roughly 17%) or tumor-blood pairs (around 15%), which is consistent with antigen-driven expansion. Comparison of CD4+ and CD8+ T cell repertoires was precluded by the use of bulk unsorted samples.

TCRbeta-specific cDNA was reverse-transcribed from 500 ng total RNA using a constant-region primer and ProtoScript II reverse transcriptase. The TCRbeta libraries were prepared through three rounds of nested multiplex PCR following a slightly modified ARM-PCR procedure. Each of the first two PCR rounds ran for 9 to 10 cycles using multiplex TRBV1-TRBV30 forward primers together with a Cbeta reverse primer. Sample barcodes and Illumina adapters were added in a final 25-cycle PCR with Deep VentR polymerase. Before sequencing, amplicons of 200-500 bp were gel-purified using a QIAquick gel extraction kit. An Illumina HiSeq 2500 was used to sequence the TCRbeta amplicons with 250-bp paired-end reads. In the original analysis: Reads were quality-trimmed with Trimmomatic v0.33, and paired reads were merged with FLASH v1.2.11 to recover full CDR3 sequences. MiGEC v1.2.1b assigned V, D and J germline segments to the rearranged TCRbeta sequences. Clonotype statistics, along with Shannon-Wiener diversity indices, were calculated using VDJtools v1.0.0. Except for diversity analysis, only each sample's 250 most abundant clonotypes were used in subsequent analyses to reduce sampling bias. TCRdb ran its own pipeline on the public reads, namely fastp trimming at Q25 and MiXCR clone calling, and kept in-frame beta chains. CDR3 protein sequences are deduplicated, and each keeps its most common genes and DNA. TCRdb, not the original authors, processed these V and J calls. In all, the sample holds 55,000 to 65,000 distinct CDR3 sequences, and 71% of those were seen once. About 56% of the sample belongs to the ten largest clones.

Taken from the germline V gene (reference sequence), the CDR1 and CDR2 loops are LNHDA and SQIVND. Taken from cysteine to phenylalanine, the CDR3 has 12 residues. The only DNA kept is the CDR3, 36 bases in frame from the first base. V ends up 10 bases short and J 4 bases short, with an unmatched junction base count of 3. Without any cell sorting, total RNA and DNA were extracted together from about 20-30 mg of bulk tissue using the AllPrep DNA/RNA mini kit. Between November 2015 and 2016, a few patients in China with histopathologically diagnosed primary liver carcinoma had their tumors surgically resected. Patients had chronic HBV infection and were treatment-naive at sampling. Five spatially separated regions were sampled from each tumor: the superior, inferior, left-lateral and right-lateral poles, plus the tumor centre. More than 75% viable tumor cells were found by histology in every tumor sample. Each fresh piece of tumor and adjacent tissue was cut in two, with one half stored in RNAlater at -80 degrees C and the other half sent for histology.

Of note for this clonotype: The antigen it recognizes is unknown. Per-nucleotide qualities are absent, and no much larger clonotype sits a single base away.

This clonotype originated in a middle-aged man with primary liver carcinoma and hepatitis B virus infection. The chain joins TRBV19 to TRBJ2-5, and 10 bases in between align with TRBD2. The source material was liver tumor tissue from sampling region 2. Sample cell subset or site, as interpreted from the label and publication: tumor region T2, inferior pole. The DNA is as follows: TGTGCCACTCGACTAGCGGGAGAGACCCAGTACTTC. Its protein reads: CATRLAGETQYF.